Following are 15 T cell receptor beta chains from one sample sequenced in a study of Graves' ophthalmopathy and Graves' hyperthyroidism. Investigators amplified TCR beta CDR3 regions from RNA transcripts. HTBI primers served in a first-round RT-PCR, which a second-round multiplex PCR followed. Each CDR3 protein is one row after TCRdb ran MiXCR on the multiplex PCR reads. The table shows about 240,000 distinct CDR3 sequences, with around 42% occurring only once. Sequencing was performed on peripheral blood. Receptors were obtained from an adult man with Graves' ophthalmopathy.

V usage is TRBV5-1 and J usage is TRBJ1-1, with 7 bases aligning to TRBD1. The germline gives CDR1 SGHRS, CDR2 YFSETQ. The V gene end was trimmed by 0 bases and the J gene end by 1 base; junction bases not matched to a gene: 9. CDR3 length: 17 amino acids. The chain's CDR3 is CASSLASGGDWNTEAFF. The CDR3 DNA reads TGCGCCAGCAGCTTGGCTTCAGGGGGAGATTGGAACACTGAAGCTTTCTTT. Full variable domain (remainder filled in from reference TRBV5-1 and TRBJ1-1): KAGVTQTPRYLIKTRGQQVTLSCSPISGHRSVSWYQQTPGQGLQFLFEYFSETQRNKGNFPGRFSGRQFSNSRSEMNVSTLELGDSALYLCASSLASGGDWNTEAFFGQGTRLTVV.

This rearrangement joins TRBV11-2 to TRBJ2-5; tentative D call: TRBD2 (5 bases). V was pared by 5 bases and J by 1 base, with 11 bases between. The V gene's germline CDR1 is SGHAT and CDR2 FQNNGV. The length of the CDR3 is 14 residues. CDR3 region: CASSPRTAQETQYF. The CDR3 DNA reads as TGTGCCAGCAGCCCTCGGACTGCCCAAGAGACCCAGTACTTC. Looking up the rest from reference TRBV11-2 and TRBJ2-5 gives the full variable domain: EAGVAQSPRYKIIEKRQSVAFWCNPISGHATLYWYQQILGQGPKLLIQFQNNGVVDDSQLPKDRFSAERLKGVDSTLKIQPAKLEDSAVYLCASSPRTAQETQYFGPGTRLLVL.

About this clonotype: Just one base apart from a much larger clone, this may be a read error. The CDR3 DNA is TGTGCCATCGGACGACACGAGAACACTGAAGCTTTCTTT. It specifies CAIGRHENTEAFF. The chain has TRBV2 and TRBJ1-1; D remains unclear. The CDR3 is 13 residues long. Germline loops: CDR1 SNHLY, CDR2 FYNNEI. Deletions cut 10 bases from V and 1 base from J, with 13 bases between.

Of note for this clonotype: One end of the junction fails to match germline, which may point to a read error. The V call is TRBV5-1, the J call TRBJ1-1, with a possible D match to TRBD1 (5 bases). The length of the CDR3 is 15 residues. Germline V gene sequence: CDR1 SGHRS, CDR2 YFSETQ. The CDR3 nucleotides read TGTGCCAGCAGCTCTAGGACACCAATCAACACTGAAGCTTTCTTT. Its protein is CASSSRTPINTEAFF.

There are a few counts of this clonotype. The chain couples TRBV20-1 to TRBJ2-7, with a possible D match to TRBD2 (6 bases). Germline V gene data show CDR1 as DFQATT and CDR2 as SNEGSKA (reference sequence). The CDR3 is made up of 14 amino acids. Trimming shortened V by 0 bases and J by 2 bases, and 11 bases separated the two germline ends. The CDR3 DNA sequence: TGCAGTGCTAGAGAGCGCGGGACGCCCTACGAGCAGTACTTC. Residues: CSARERGTPYEQYF.

This clonotype was recorded a few times. This chain joins TRBV29-1 and TRBJ1-5; unclear D gene. V dropped 4 bases and J dropped 2 bases, with 9 bases sitting between them. Germline lookup yields CDR1 SQVTM and CDR2 ANQGSEA. This CDR3 region has 13 residues. CDR3 DNA sequence: TGCAGCGTTGGATACGCACGCAATCAGCCCCAGCATTTT. It is translated as CSVGYARNQPQHF. The whole variable domain, filled in from reference TRBV29-1 and TRBJ1-5, reads SAVISQKPSRDICQRGTSLTIQCQVDSQVTMMFWYRQQPGQSLTLIATANQGSEATYESGFVIDKFPISRPNLTFSTLTVSNMSPEDSSIYLCSVGYARNQPQHFGDGTRLSIL.

This chain links TRBV5-8 with TRBJ2-5; D is uncertain. Trimming removed 1 base from V and 5 bases from J, with 12 bases in between. CDR3 length: 14 amino acids. Germline V CDR1 and CDR2: SGHTS, YDEGEE. This CDR3 is CASSLLESWETQYF. CDR3 nucleotide sequence: TGTGCCAGCAGCTTGTTAGAATCCTGGGAGACCCAGTACTTC.

This clonotype was counted a single time. One base away lies a much larger clone, so this may be a sequencing read error. The J gene is TRBJ1-5, the V gene TRBV15, with TRBD1 identical over 7 bases. With V trimmed by 6 bases and J by 1 base, 3 bases remained unmatched. From germline, CDR1 is LNHNV and CDR2 YYDKDF (reference sequence). The CDR3 loop spans 14 amino acids. In nucleotides, the CDR3 is TGTGCCACCAGGACAGGGCCAAGCAATCAGCCCCAGCATTTT. Translation: CATRTGPSNQPQHF.

This clonotype was counted only a few times. The rearrangement uses TRBV5-1 and TRBJ2-6, with TRBD1 identical over 8 bases. CDR1 and CDR2 (germline): SGHRS, YFSETQ. Trimming took 5 bases from V and 1 from J; bases not matched to a gene: 8. The CDR3 is 17 residues long. The CDR3 DNA follows: TGCGCCAGCAGTCCCCGGACAGGGTATTCTGGGGCCAACGTCCTGACTTTC. It is translated as CASSPRTGYSGANVLTF.

The CDR3 is CASRPPGLGVYEQYF. The CDR3 bases are TGTGCCAGCAGACCCCCGGGTCTCGGGGTCTACGAGCAGTACTTC. The chain recombines TRBV12-3 or TRBV12-4 with TRBJ2-7; tentatively, D is TRBD2 (5 bases). This CDR3 has 15 residues. Trimming cost V 6 bases and J 3 bases, with 18 bases left between them.

The V gene is TRBV29-1, the J gene TRBJ2-3; no clear D. V was pared by 2 bases and J by 4 bases, with 4 bases between. The CDR3 spans 11 residues. The germline V gene encodes CDR1 SQVTM and CDR2 ANQGSEA. The CDR3 coding sequence is TGCAGCGTTGAAATGGCAGATACGCAGTATTTT. It codes for CSVEMADTQYF.

The V and J genes are TRBV6-5 and TRBJ2-7, with 7 positions matching TRBD2. The V gene's germline CDR1 is MNHEY and CDR2 SVGAGI. This CDR3 has 13 residues. V lost 0 bases, J lost 5 bases, and 1 base stayed unmatched. The CDR3 here is CASSYSAGDEQYF. The CDR3 DNA sequence: TGTGCCAGCAGTTACTCCGCGGGGGACGAGCAGTACTTC.

V gene TRBV7-9 combines with J gene TRBJ2-7, with 7 bases matching TRBD1. This CDR3 is 15 amino acids long. The germline V gene encodes CDR1 SEHNR and CDR2 FQNEAQ (reference sequence). Unmatched junction bases numbered 4, after V lost 2 bases and J lost 0 bases. The CDR3 spells CASSLRGGDSYEQYF. The CDR3 region has the DNA TGTGCCAGCAGCTTAAGAGGGGGCGACTCCTACGAGCAGTACTTC. The complete variable domain, with remaining parts taken from reference TRBV7-9 and TRBJ2-7, reads DTGVSQNPRHKITKRGQNVTFRCDPISEHNRLYWYRQTLGQGPEFLTYFQNEAQLEKSRLLSDRFSAERPKGSFSTLEIQRTEQGDSAMYLCASSLRGGDSYEQYFGPGTRLTVT.

The chain is built from TRBV9 and TRBJ2-7, with D unclear. V lost 7 bases and J 5 bases, leaving 13 bases between the germline ends. CDR3 size: 12 residues. Germline assignment: CDR1 SGDLS and CDR2 YYNGEE. CDR3: CASGAAEDEQYF. DNA of the CDR3: TGTGCCAGCGGCGCTGCCGAGGACGAGCAGTACTTC.

This clonotype showed up just a few times. The rearrangement uses TRBV20-1 and TRBJ2-5, with 7 bases that match TRBD1. V shed 6 bases and J 9 bases; nucleotides not matched to a gene: 16. Germline V gene sequence: CDR1 DFQATT, CDR2 SNEGSKA (reference sequence). The CDR3 has 14 amino acids. The CDR3 region has the DNA TGCAGTGCACCTGCTAAATTACAGGGGATTCCCCAGTACTTC. This translates into CSAPAKLQGIPQYF.